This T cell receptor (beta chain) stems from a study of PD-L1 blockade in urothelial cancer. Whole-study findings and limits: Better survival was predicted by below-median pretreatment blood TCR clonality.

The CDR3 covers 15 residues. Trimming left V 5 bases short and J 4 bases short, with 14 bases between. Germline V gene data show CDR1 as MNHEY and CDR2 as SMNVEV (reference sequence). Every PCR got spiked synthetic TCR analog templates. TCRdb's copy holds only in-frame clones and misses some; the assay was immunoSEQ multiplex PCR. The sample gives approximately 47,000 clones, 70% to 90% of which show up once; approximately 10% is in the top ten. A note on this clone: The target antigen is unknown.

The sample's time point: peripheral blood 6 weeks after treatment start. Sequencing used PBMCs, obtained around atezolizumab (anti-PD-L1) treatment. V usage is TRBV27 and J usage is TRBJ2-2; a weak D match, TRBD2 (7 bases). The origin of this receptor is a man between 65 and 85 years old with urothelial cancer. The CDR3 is CASSRWEGGTGELFF. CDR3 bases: TGTGCCAGCAGTAGGTGGGAGGGGGGCACCGGGGAGCTGTTTTTT.